Listed here are 32 T cell receptor beta chains from one sample, sequenced in a study of T cells after yellow fever vaccination. MiXCR, run by TCRdb on the 5' RACE reads, gives a single entry per CDR3 protein. The table has hundreds of thousands of distinct CDR3 sequences, less than 15% seen once. Here the sequenced sample was PBMCs, taken on the day of the yellow fever booster vaccination. The source of these receptors is a man aged 25 to 45 who received the YFV17D yellow fever vaccine.

The chain links TRBV30 to TRBJ2-7; 9 bases are a match to TRBD1. Germline trimming cut 3 bases from V and 5 bases from J; bases unmatched to any gene: 8. The germline V gene encodes CDR1 GTSNPN and CDR2 SVGIG (reference sequence). The CDR3 runs to 14 residues. CDR3 coding DNA: TGTGCCTGGAGCTTCGGGACAGGGATCCACGAGCAGTACTTC. The encoded protein is CAWSFGTGIHEQYF.

The table lists this clonotype with a few counts. The chain combines TRBV14 with TRBJ2-7, with D possibly TRBD2 on 5 matching bases. Germline values: CDR1 SGHDN, CDR2 FVKESK. V lost 8 bases and J 3 bases, leaving 11 bases between the germline ends. The CDR3 is made up of 12 amino acids. CDR3 loop: CASGRGYYEQYF. CDR3 DNA: TGTGCCAGCGGCCGGGGATACTACGAGCAGTACTTC.

This sequence joins TRBV12-3 or TRBV12-4 and TRBJ2-4, with D perhaps matching TRBD1 (6 bases). The length of the CDR3 is 12 residues. Trimming left V 6 bases short and J 10 bases short, with 13 bases between. CDR3 coding DNA: TGTGCCAGCAGCACCGGGACACCGATTCAGTACTTC. Protein: CASSTGTPIQYF.

This clonotype was counted between two and nine times. This rearrangement joins TRBV12-3 or TRBV12-4 to TRBJ1-1, with a possible D match to TRBD1 (5 bases). Trimming took 4 bases from V and 4 from J, leaving 10 bases between them. The CDR3 is 13 residues long. The CDR3 DNA reads as TGTGCCAGCAGTTCCCTCCAGGGCACTGAAGCTTTCTTT. Its protein is CASSSLQGTEAFF.

This clonotype was seen a few times. The chain uses TRBV10-3 and TRBJ2-2; 8 bases line up with TRBD2. CDR3 size: 16 residues. V lost 6 bases, J lost 1 base, and 7 bases stayed unmatched. The germline gives CDR1 ENHRY, CDR2 SYGVKD. CDR3 DNA sequence: TGTGCCATCAGGGGCACGCTAGCGGGGAACACCGGGGAGCTGTTTTTT. Its translation is CAIRGTLAGNTGELFF.

The genes are TRBV2 and TRBJ2-5; 9 positions agree with TRBD2. The CDR3 is made up of 12 amino acids. Germline V gene data show CDR1 as SNHLY and CDR2 as FYNNEI. Trimming at V came to 6 bases and at J to 4 bases, leaving 0 bases not matched to a gene. This chain's CDR3 is CASRGLAETQYF. The CDR3, as DNA: TGTGCCAGCAGGGGACTAGCAGAGACCCAGTACTTC.

V gene TRBV20-1 combines with J gene TRBJ2-2; D is undetermined. Germline V gives CDR1 DFQATT, CDR2 SNEGSKA (reference sequence). With 1 base removed from V and 3 bases from J, the gap between germline ends came to 6 bases. The CDR3 spans 13 residues. The DNA of the CDR3 is TGCAGTGCTAGAGCCCGGGACACCGGGGAGCTGTTTTTT. As protein: CSARARDTGELFF.

The V call is TRBV14, the J call TRBJ2-6; D not certain. Trimming removed 2 bases at V and 0 bases at J, with 14 bases between. CDR3 length equals 18 residues. Germline CDR1 is SGHDN and CDR2 is FVKESK. CDR3 DNA sequence: TGTGCCAGCAGCCAACCCGAACGCCGGTCCTCTGGGGCCAACGTCCTGACTTTC. This translates into CASSQPERRSSGANVLTF.

A few counts support this clonotype. The V gene is TRBV20-1, the J gene TRBJ2-5; 8 nucleotides agree with TRBD2. Germline lookup yields CDR1 DFQATT and CDR2 SNEGSKA (reference sequence). Unmatched junction bases numbered 9, after V lost 3 bases and J lost 6 bases. The CDR3 consists of 14 residues. CDR3: CSASDVGSGKTQYF. The CDR3 DNA reads as TGCAGTGCTAGTGATGTTGGTAGCGGGAAGACCCAGTACTTC.

This clonotype was seen a few times. This chain connects TRBV7-2 to TRBJ2-5; TRBD1 matches at 7 bases. This CDR3 region has 15 residues. The J segment lost 2 bases and the V segment lost 5 bases, leaving 8 bases of the junction unmatched. Germline values: CDR1 SGHTA, CDR2 FQGNSA. The CDR3 loop is CASSQGVINQETQYF. The CDR3 nucleotides are TGTGCCAGCAGCCAGGGGGTGATTAATCAAGAGACCCAGTACTTC. Combining the CDR3 with reference TRBV7-2 and TRBJ2-5 gives the whole variable domain GAGVSQSPSNKVTEKGKDVELRCDPISGHTALYWYRQSLGQGLEFLIYFQGNSAPDKSGLPSDRFSAERTGGSVSTLTIQRTQQEDSAVYLCASSQGVINQETQYFGPGTRLLVL.

This clonotype was detected a few times. V and J are TRBV6-1 and TRBJ1-2; D unclear. The germline CDR1 and CDR2 sequences are MNHNS and SASEGT. CDR3 length: 18 amino acids. V lost 6 bases and J 0 bases, leaving 23 bases between the germline ends. The DNA of the CDR3 is TGTGCCAGCAGGAAGGGTCGGCGTGTAGGCGAAGCTAACTATGGCTACACCTTC. This codes for CASRKGRRVGEANYGYTF.

This clonotype was detected a few times. The gene calls are TRBV7-2 and TRBJ1-6; the D gene is possibly TRBD1 (5 bases). V was pared by 4 bases and J by 7 bases, with 17 bases between. The CDR3 spans 16 residues. The germline V gene encodes CDR1 SGHTA and CDR2 FQGNSA. The CDR3 bases are TGTGCCAGCAGCTCGGGAGGCGGGTGGGGGAATTCACCCCTCCACTTT. It specifies CASSSGGGWGNSPLHF.

The rearrangement uses TRBV19 and TRBJ2-3; 16 nucleotides align to TRBD2. Trimming at V came to 5 bases and at J to 3 bases, leaving 5 bases not matched to a gene. Germline assignment: CDR1 LNHDA and CDR2 SQIVND (reference sequence). The CDR3 consists of 17 residues. Here the CDR3 reads CASSPGLAGGPTDTQYF. CDR3 nucleotide sequence: TGTGCCAGTAGTCCGGGACTAGCGGGAGGGCCAACAGATACGCAGTATTTT.

This clonotype was seen more than once but under ten times. This chain joins TRBV4-3 and TRBJ2-3; no clear D gene. The V gene's germline CDR1 is LGHNA and CDR2 YSLEER. Trimming pared 1 base from V and 3 bases from J, leaving 5 bases between. The CDR3 covers 13 residues. The CDR3 loop is CASSQALTDTQYF. The DNA of the CDR3 is TGCGCCAGCAGCCAAGCCTTAACAGATACGCAGTATTTT.

This chain links TRBV7-3 with TRBJ1-1; D remains unclear. This CDR3 spans 13 amino acids. Germline CDR1 is SGHTA and CDR2 is FQGTGA. V lost 4 bases to trimming and J lost 3 bases, with 9 bases between them. This CDR3 is CASSSGLDTEAFF. In DNA, the CDR3 is TGTGCCAGCAGCTCCGGACTGGACACTGAAGCTTTCTTT.

Only a few counts were recorded for this clonotype. The chain carries TRBV6-2 or TRBV6-3 and TRBJ2-5; D gene uncertain. V was trimmed by 6 bases and J by 2 bases, leaving 13 bases between them. Germline-derived CDR1 and CDR2 are MNHEY and SVGEGT. The length of the CDR3 is 14 residues. CDR3 in DNA: TGTGCCAGCAGCGGGTTTCCTGGACAAGAGACCCAGTACTTC. Encoded protein: CASSGFPGQETQYF.

This chain joins TRBV11-2 and TRBJ1-1; unclear D gene. The length of the CDR3 is 14 residues. Deletions cut 5 bases from V and 1 base from J, with 11 bases between. Germline V gene lookup returns CDR1 SGHAT and CDR2 FQNNGV. CDR3 loop: CASSLGRWNTEAFF. In DNA, the CDR3 is TGTGCCAGCAGCCTAGGGCGGTGGAACACTGAAGCTTTCTTT.

The J gene is TRBJ2-2, the V gene TRBV2; no reliable D call. CDR3 size: 13 residues. Deletions cut 7 bases from V and 8 bases from J, with 14 bases between. CDR1 is SNHLY and CDR2 is FYNNEI in the germline V gene. CDR3 sequence (DNA): TGTGCCAGCAAAGTAGGGCCTTCAGGGGAGCTGTTTTTT. It specifies CASKVGPSGELFF.

The chain carries TRBV7-9 and TRBJ1-2; D may be TRBD1 (5 bases). The CDR3 sequence is 14 residues long. The ends were cut back, 8 bases at V and 0 bases at J, with 13 bases in the middle. Germline assignment: CDR1 SEHNR and CDR2 FQNEAQ (reference sequence). The CDR3 region has the DNA TGTGCCAGCGGGGCACAGCCAGCTAACTATGGCTACACCTTC. Its protein is CASGAQPANYGYTF.

This clonotype has a handful of counts. The V and J genes are TRBV7-9 and TRBJ2-2; possibly TRBD1 for D (5 bases). V was pared by 2 bases and J by 2 bases, with 9 bases between. The CDR3 covers 15 residues. Germline-derived CDR1 and CDR2 are SEHNR and FQNEAQ (reference sequence). In DNA form, the CDR3 reads TGTGCCAGCAGCTTATTAACAGGCAACACCGGGGAGCTGTTTTTT. It encodes CASSLLTGNTGELFF.

This clonotype was counted between two and nine times. The DNA for the CDR3 is TGCGCCAGCAGCTTGGCCGGACAGGGGTTGACAGATACGCAGTATTTT. Translating gives CASSLAGQGLTDTQYF. The chain combines TRBV5-1 with TRBJ2-3, with TRBD1 identical over 9 bases. Germline-derived CDR1 and CDR2 are SGHRS and YFSETQ. The CDR3 has 16 amino acids. After removal of 0 bases from V and 3 bases from J, the junction contained 5 bases not matched to a gene.

This clonotype came up a few times. The chain employs TRBV7-2 and TRBJ2-7; possible D gene TRBD2, 6 bases. The CDR3 contains 16 residues. The V end was cut by 1 base, the J end by 0 bases, with 13 bases between. Germline V gives CDR1 SGHTA, CDR2 FQGNSA. The CDR3 DNA follows: TGTGCCAGCAGCTTAGTTGGGGCGGGGACCTCCTACGAGCAGTACTTC. Translating gives CASSLVGAGTSYEQYF.

This clonotype came up a few times. This sequence joins TRBV6-5 and TRBJ2-2, with D possibly TRBD1 on 6 matching bases. Per the germline V gene, CDR1 is MNHEY and CDR2 is SVGAGI. Deletions cut 9 bases from V and 7 bases from J, with 12 bases between. The CDR3 spans 12 residues. This CDR3 reads CASTGFGGELFF. The CDR3 region has the DNA TGTGCCAGTACAGGGTTTGGCGGGGAGCTGTTTTTT.

The V and J genes are TRBV14 and TRBJ1-1; TRBD1 might be the D (5 bases). Germline V gene sequence: CDR1 SGHDN, CDR2 FVKESK. Between the trimmed V and J ends, which lost 0 bases and 3 bases, there was a span of 14 bases. CDR3 length: 16 amino acids. The CDR3 DNA is TGTGCCAGCAGCCAAGATCGGAACAAAGGGGACACTGAAGCTTTCTTT. Translating gives CASSQDRNKGDTEAFF. Full variable domain (remainder filled in from reference TRBV14 and TRBJ1-1): EAGVTQFPSHSVIEKGQTVTLRCDPISGHDNLYWYRRVMGKEIKFLLHFVKESKQDESGMPNNRFLAERTGGTYSTLKVQPAELEDSGVYFCASSQDRNKGDTEAFFGQGTRLTVV.

In its sample, this clonotype was seen many times. The genes are TRBV12-3 or TRBV12-4 and TRBJ2-2, with 8 bases matching TRBD2. The CDR3 spans 17 residues. Trimming took 1 base from V and 7 from J; bases not matched to a gene: 11. The CDR3 loop reads CASSLGGSAGERGELFF. CDR3 DNA sequence: TGTGCCAGCAGTTTAGGGGGATCAGCGGGAGAGCGCGGGGAGCTGTTTTTT.

This clonotype was picked up a small number of times. The V call is TRBV20-1, the J call TRBJ2-7; 7 bases line up with TRBD1. CDR3 length: 14 residues. The V gene's germline CDR1 is DFQATT and CDR2 SNEGSKA (reference sequence). V shed 6 bases, J shed 0 bases, and the junction held 8 bases outside the gene matches. CDR3 nucleotide sequence: TGCAGTGCACTTGACAGGGCGAGCTCCTACGAGCAGTACTTC. Translating it yields CSALDRASSYEQYF.

This clonotype was observed a handful of times. The chain employs TRBV9 and TRBJ2-2; no reliable D call. CDR1 and CDR2 (germline): SGDLS, YYNGEE. The CDR3 runs to 14 residues. V dropped 7 bases and J dropped 4 bases, with 14 bases sitting between them. The CDR3 loop reads CASQRDPLTGELFF. CDR3 bases: TGTGCCAGCCAGCGCGATCCTCTCACCGGGGAGCTGTTTTTT.

V is TRBV20-1 and J is TRBJ2-7, with 9 bases aligning to TRBD2. The CDR3 totals 13 residues. V shed 4 bases and J 1 base; nucleotides not matched to a gene: 2. Germline CDR1 is DFQATT and CDR2 is SNEGSKA (reference sequence). The CDR3 DNA is TGCAGTGCTAAAGGACTAGCGTCCTACGAGCAGTACTTC. Encoded protein: CSAKGLASYEQYF.

The chain combines TRBV7-2 with TRBJ2-7, with a tentative D call TRBD2 (5 bases). CDR1 SGHTA and CDR2 FQGNSA come from the germline V gene. The CDR3 runs to 16 residues. V dropped 5 bases and J dropped 7 bases, with 24 bases sitting between them. The DNA for the CDR3 is TGTGCCAGCAGCCTGCCCTCTGGTGGGAGTCGATGGGAGCAGTACTTC. Protein: CASSLPSGGSRWEQYF.

This chain joins TRBV5-1 and TRBJ2-7, with TRBD1 matching over 9 bases. Germline CDR1 and CDR2: SGHRS and YFSETQ. This CDR3 spans 16 amino acids. The V and J ends lost 1 base and 6 bases, in that order; junction bases with no gene match: 11. The CDR3 is CASSLNRDRESGEQYF. CDR3 bases: TGCGCCAGCAGCTTGAACCGGGACAGGGAGAGTGGCGAGCAGTACTTC.

The chain carries TRBV5-1 and TRBJ2-2, with TRBD1 identical over 9 bases. The CDR3 totals 16 residues. J was trimmed by 2 bases and V by 9 bases; bases with no gene match: 11. Germline loops: CDR1 SGHRS, CDR2 YFSETQ. CDR3 loop: CATRTGAHANTGELFF. CDR3 bases: TGCGCCACCCGGACAGGGGCCCACGCAAACACCGGGGAGCTGTTTTTT. Drawing the rest from reference TRBV5-1 and TRBJ2-2, the complete variable domain is KAGVTQTPRYLIKTRGQQVTLSCSPISGHRSVSWYQQTPGQGLQFLFEYFSETQRNKGNFPGRFSGRQFSNSRSEMNVSTLELGDSALYLCATRTGAHANTGELFFGEGSRLTVL.

This clonotype was counted only a few times. V gene TRBV7-9 combines with J gene TRBJ1-1; 7 bases agree with TRBD1. This CDR3 comprises 13 residues. The V gene's germline CDR1 is SEHNR and CDR2 FQNEAQ (reference sequence). Trimming took 4 bases from V and 4 from J; bases not matched to a gene: 3. The CDR3 reads CASSSPGGTEAFF. The CDR3 DNA is TGTGCCAGCAGCTCCCCAGGGGGCACTGAAGCTTTCTTT.